The rows below give T cell receptor beta chains drawn from one sample of a study of blood T cell repertoires in COVID-19. TCRdb's table, derived via immunoSEQ multiplex PCR, lists solely in-frame clones and lacks some. The data show 210,000 or so clones, less than 80% seen once. Material: peripheral blood. The receptors come from a man in his forties or fifties who had recovered from COVID-19. CDR3s include the opening cysteine and the closing phenylalanine or tryptophan. Fields, in order: D gene, J gene, V gene, clone size, CDR3 protein, CDR3 DNA. The D gene is left open where the match is weak. Only some rows state a clone size, as once, few, many or a class for expanded clones.

>TRBD2|TRBJ2-3|TRBV27|-
CASSFAGVGTDTQYF
TGTGCCAGCAGTTTTGCGGGGGTAGGCACAGATACGCAGTATTTT
>-|TRBJ2-7|TRBV15|few
CATSLADTYEQYF
TGTGCCACCAGCTTAGCGGACACCTACGAGCAGTACTTC
>-|TRBJ1-4|TRBV5-1|-
CASRRFRLTTNEKLFF
TGCGCCAGCAGAAGGTTCAGGCTAACAACTAATGAAAAACTGTTTTTT
>TRBD2|TRBJ2-2|TRBV6-5|-
CATGLAGSSPGELFF
TGTGCCACGGGACTAGCGGGATCCTCACCCGGGGAGCTGTTTTTT
>-|TRBJ2-3|TRBV6-5|-
CASKPPGLNTDTQYF
TGTGCCAGCAAGCCCCCGGGACTGAACACAGATACGCAGTATTTT
>TRBD1|TRBJ2-7|TRBV10-3|-
CAIRPTGGSYEQYF
TGTGCCATCCGACCTACAGGGGGCTCCTACGAGCAGTACTTC
>TRBD1|TRBJ1-1|TRBV10-1|-
CASSQNRGRNSEAFF
TGCGCCAGCAGCCAAAACAGGGGGCGAAATTCTGAAGCTTTCTTT
>-|TRBJ1-1|TRBV18|-
CASSPPGTPMNTEAFF
TGTGCCAGCTCACCCCCCGGGACACCAATGAACACTGAAGCTTTCTTT
>-|TRBJ2-7|TRBV29-1|-
CSVEGSSYEQYF
TGCAGCGTTGAGGGGAGTAGCTACGAGCAGTACTTC
>TRBD1|TRBJ2-1|TRBV7-6|-
CASSSGQGAYNEQFF
TGTGCCAGCAGCTCGGGACAGGGGGCCTACAATGAGCAGTTCTTC
>TRBD1|TRBJ1-2|TRBV4-2|-
CASSQERGQGDGYTF
TGTGCCAGCAGCCAAGAGAGGGGACAGGGGGATGGCTACACCTTC
>TRBD2|TRBJ2-7|TRBV6-6|-
CATSSGTYEQYF
TGTGCCACATCTAGCGGGACCTACGAGCAGTACTTC
>-|TRBJ2-3|TRBV19|-
CASSIDRPWGHTDTQYF
TGTGCCAGTAGTATAGACCGCCCGTGGGGCCACACAGATACGCAGTATTTT
>-|TRBJ2-5|TRBV27|-
CASSFVQTRQETQYF
TGTGCCAGCAGTTTTGTCCAGACTAGACAAGAGACCCAGTACTTC
>-|TRBJ1-1|TRBV25-1|-
CASSVGDSGLTEAFF
TGTGCCAGCAGTGTTGGGGACTCAGGGTTAACTGAAGCTTTCTTT
>-|TRBJ1-4|TRBV20-1|-
CSASKQDRFEKLFF
TGCAGTGCTAGTAAGCAAGACAGATTCGAAAAACTGTTTTTT
>-|TRBJ2-3|TRBV6-5|-
CASAPSWASTDTQYF
TGTGCCAGCGCCCCCTCTTGGGCGAGCACAGATACGCAGTATTTT
>TRBD1|TRBJ1-4|TRBV30|-
CAWSAGTETEKLFF
TGTGCCTGGAGTGCTGGGACAGAGACTGAAAAACTGTTTTTT
>-|TRBJ1-5|TRBV30|-
CALQVMGQPQHF
TGTGCCTTACAGGTAATGGGACAGCCCCAGCATTTT
>TRBD1|TRBJ1-6|TRBV18|-
CASSPGQGATNSPLHF
TGTGCCAGCTCACCTGGACAGGGGGCGACCAATTCACCCCTCCACTTT
>-|TRBJ2-3|TRBV9|-
CASSPADTQYF
TGTGCCAGCAGCCCTGCAGATACGCAGTATTTT
>TRBD1|TRBJ2-5|TRBV7-9|-
CASSLAATGVSGTQYF
TGTGCCAGCAGCTTAGCGGCCACAGGGGTTTCGGGGACCCAGTACTTC
>TRBD1|TRBJ1-1|TRBV28|-
CASSSNRGFKNTEAFF
TGTGCCAGCAGCTCAAACAGGGGATTTAAGAACACTGAAGCTTTCTTT
>-|TRBJ2-7|TRBV29-1|-
CSVAGGYVYEQYF
TGCAGCGTTGCTGGGGGGTATGTCTACGAGCAGTACTTC
>TRBD2|TRBJ2-3|TRBV7-3|-
CASSLAGGSKDTQYF
TGTGCCAGCAGTCTAGCGGGAGGGAGTAAGGATACGCAGTATTTT
>-|TRBJ1-4|TRBV19|-
CASSILGSDEKLFF
TGTGCCAGTTCGATACTAGGATCAGATGAAAAACTGTTTTTT
>-|TRBJ2-4|TRBV14|-
CASSQVGAANIQYF
TGTGCCAGCAGCCAAGTGGGGGCGGCAAACATTCAGTACTTC
>TRBD1|TRBJ1-5|TRBV4-1|-
CASSQEGRDSKNQPQHF
TGCGCCAGCAGCCAAGAAGGAAGGGACAGTAAAAATCAGCCCCAGCATTTT
>TRBD2|TRBJ2-1|TRBV11-2|-
CASSSGGRTGGRSYNEQFF
TGTGCCAGCAGCTCAGGAGGCAGGACTGGCGGGAGGTCCTACAATGAGCAGTTCTTC
>TRBD1|TRBJ1-2|TRBV4-3|-
CASSQGLGDSRGYTF
TGCGCCAGCAGCCAAGGATTAGGGGACAGTAGAGGCTACACCTTC
>TRBD1|TRBJ2-7|TRBV7-3|-
CASSVDRGAYEQYF
TGTGCCAGCAGCGTAGACAGGGGCGCCTACGAGCAGTACTTC
>-|TRBJ2-6|TRBV27|-
CASSATIRGANVLTF
TGTGCCAGCAGCGCAACCATTCGGGGGGCCAACGTCCTGACTTTC
>TRBD1|TRBJ2-7|TRBV7-2|once
CASSAKGQGSYEQYF
TGTGCCAGCAGCGCCAAGGGACAGGGTTCCTACGAGCAGTACTTC
>TRBD2|TRBJ2-5|TRBV6-2/TRBV6-3|-
CASSWMTSGSYETQYF
TGTGCCAGCAGTTGGATGACTAGCGGGAGTTACGAGACCCAGTACTTC
>TRBD2|TRBJ2-7|TRBV2|-
CASTKTSGRSYEQYF
TGTGCCAGCACCAAGACTAGCGGGAGATCGTACGAGCAGTACTTC
>-|TRBJ1-1|TRBV5-8|few
CASSRGQRWTEAFF
TGTGCCAGCAGCAGAGGACAGAGGTGGACTGAAGCTTTCTTT
>-|TRBJ2-1|TRBV11-1|-
CASSLMGEQFF
TGTGCCAGCAGCTTAATGGGCGAGCAGTTCTTC
>TRBD1|TRBJ2-3|TRBV6-5|-
CASSYKTGVIDTQYF
TGTGCCAGCAGTTACAAGACAGGGGTAATCGATACGCAGTATTTT
>-|TRBJ1-3|TRBV6-5|-
CASLRSGGNTIYF
TGTGCCAGCCTTAGGTCGGGTGGAAACACCATATATTTT
>TRBD1|TRBJ1-2|TRBV6-6|-
CASSYLVGGVGGYTF
TGTGCCAGCAGTTACTTGGTAGGGGGCGTTGGTGGCTACACCTTC
>-|TRBJ1-2|TRBV29-1|-
CSVEVGGDGYTF
TGCAGCGTTGAGGTTGGAGGGGACGGCTACACCTTC
>TRBD1|TRBJ2-1|TRBV7-3|-
CASSAGTGLNEQFF
TGTGCCAGCAGCGCCGGGACAGGGTTGAATGAGCAGTTCTTC
>-|TRBJ1-1|TRBV12-3/TRBV12-4|few
CASSPGQNTEAFF
TGTGCCAGCAGTCCCGGACAGAACACTGAAGCTTTCTTT
>-|TRBJ2-7|TRBV15|-
CATSREGAGVYEQYF
TGTGCCACCAGCAGGGAGGGGGCTGGTGTGTACGAGCAGTACTTC
>TRBD2|TRBJ2-1|TRBV6-1|-
CASSEYVGRTTDEQFF
TGTGCCAGCAGTGAATACGTCGGGAGGACCACTGATGAGCAGTTCTTC
>-|TRBJ2-7|TRBV3-1/TRBV3-2|few
CASSQAGFPGEQYF
TGTGCCAGCAGCCAAGCGGGTTTTCCCGGCGAGCAGTACTTC
>TRBD1|TRBJ2-7|TRBV18|-
CASSQGQVFYEQYF
TGTGCCAGCTCACAGGGACAGGTTTTCTACGAGCAGTACTTC
>TRBD1|TRBJ2-2|TRBV7-9|-
CASSYGTDNTGELFF
TGTGCCAGCAGCTACGGGACAGACAACACCGGGGAGCTGTTTTTT
>-|TRBJ1-2|TRBV29-1|-
CSDLDSANYGYTF
TGCAGCGACCTGGACAGCGCTAACTATGGCTACACCTTC
>-|TRBJ2-1|TRBV13|-
CASSLFTYEQFF
TGTGCCAGCAGCTTATTTACTTATGAGCAGTTCTTC